Following are 3 T cell receptor beta chains from one sample sequenced in a study of naive and memory T cell subsets. Treatment noted: skin biopsy from PPD injection site in Mantoux-positive individual. A UMI-containing oligonucleotide was joined by 3' ligation to the TCR cDNA template. Four PCR rounds used nested alpha and beta constant region primers plus the SP2 primer. TCRdb independently ran MiXCR on the UMI-ligation and nested PCR reads; one entry per CDR3 protein. The table shows tens of thousands of distinct CDR3 sequences, with 6.5% to 8% occurring only once. The sequencing used skin, collected from a tuberculin skin test site. The receptors here all came from an adult in good health.

This clonotype qualifies as medium-sized. V usage is TRBV5-1 and J usage is TRBJ2-1; 9 nucleotides match TRBD2. V dropped 1 base and J dropped 10; count of bases not matched to a gene: 9. This CDR3 has 15 residues. CDR1 and CDR2 (germline): SGHRS, YFSETQ. The CDR3 DNA reads as TGCGCCAGCAGCTTGATGGCGGGGGGGCTATTGGAGCAGTTCTTC. Translated: CASSLMAGGLLEQFF.

Details on this clonotype: A read error may explain this, as a much larger clone is one base away. The chain employs TRBV27 and TRBJ1-4, with D tentatively TRBD1 (6 bases). Germline V CDR1 and CDR2: MNHEY, SMNVEV (reference sequence). The CDR3 is 15 amino acids. The CDR3 nucleotides read TGTGCCAGCCGACAGGTCTCCCTTACTATTGAAAAACTGTTTTTT. Its protein product is CASRQVSLTIEKLFF.

This clonotype was counted many times. This chain connects TRBV6-2 or TRBV6-3 to TRBJ2-1, with D possibly matching TRBD1 (6 bases). CDR1 and CDR2 from the germline V gene are MNHEY and SVGEGT. With 4 bases removed from V and 9 bases from J, the gap between germline ends came to 22 bases. This CDR3 comprises 16 residues. The CDR3 nucleotides are TGTGCCAGCAGTTGGGCCATGGGGGCCCGGGCGTTTGAGCAGTTCTTC. Translated: CASSWAMGARAFEQFF.